This TCR beta chain stems from a study of T cell changes during pregnancy in multiple sclerosis (dated by TCRdb to about 2019). Turning to the overall study: The study examined how the T cell repertoire changed over the course of pregnancy in women with multiple sclerosis.

The library was built by means of the immunoSEQ multiplex PCR assay. In TCRdb, the immuneACCESS table is reduced to in-frame sequences with V and J assigned. These tables do not hold every clone; where another copy was compared, an unresolved V gene accounts for under half, and the others remain unexplained. Recorded for this sample are about 36,000 clones; roughly 94% of them occurred a single time. Together, the top ten hold approximately 0.45% of the sample. Regarding this clone: Its antigen remains unidentified. The sample holds no much larger clone one base away, and base qualities are not on file.

Source: CD4+ T cells from peripheral blood mononuclear cells, taken after pregnancy. The clonotype was recovered from a female donor with multiple sclerosis, enrolled in a pregnancy study.

The CDR3 protein sequence reads: CASSRDRGGDEAFF. The DNA sequence is as follows: TGTGCCAGCAGCAGGGACAGGGGGGGGGATGAAGCTTTCTTT. Recombination connected TRBV7-3 to TRBJ1-1; 11 bases in the middle match TRBD1. The germline V gene encodes CDR1 SGHTA and CDR2 FQGTGA. There are 14 amino acids in the CDR3, from cysteine to phenylalanine inclusive. Left in the record is the CDR3 DNA by itself, 42 bases read in frame from the first base. Trimming accounts for 5 bases at V and 7 bases at J, while the number of junction bases matched to no gene is 6.